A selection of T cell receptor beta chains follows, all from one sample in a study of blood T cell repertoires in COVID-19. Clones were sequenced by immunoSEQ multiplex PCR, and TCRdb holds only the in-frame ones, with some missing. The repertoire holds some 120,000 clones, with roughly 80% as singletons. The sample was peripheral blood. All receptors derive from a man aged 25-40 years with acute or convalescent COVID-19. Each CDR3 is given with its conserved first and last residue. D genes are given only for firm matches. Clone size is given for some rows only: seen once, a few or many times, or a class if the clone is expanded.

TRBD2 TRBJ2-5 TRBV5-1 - CASSPILAGGEETQYF TGCGCCAGCAGCCCAATCCTAGCGGGAGGGGAAGAGACCCAGTACTTC
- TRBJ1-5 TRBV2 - CASALSGIGDQPQHF TGTGCCAGCGCCTTATCTGGCATCGGAGATCAGCCCCAGCATTTT
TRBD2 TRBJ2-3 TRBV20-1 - CSASLSGGYLSDTQYF TGCAGTGCTAGTCTAAGCGGGGGGTACCTTTCAGATACGCAGTATTTT
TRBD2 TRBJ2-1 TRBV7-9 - CASSLAIAGGRQFF TGTGCCAGCAGCTTAGCGATAGCGGGAGGACGGCAGTTCTTC
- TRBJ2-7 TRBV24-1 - CATSDPDSGEQYF TGTGCCACCAGTGATCCCGACTCGGGCGAGCAGTACTTC
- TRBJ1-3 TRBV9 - CASSPRQAPGNTIYF TGTGCCAGCAGCCCCCGACAGGCTCCCGGAAACACCATATATTTT
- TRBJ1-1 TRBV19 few CASSPRWGRVGTEAFF TGTGCCAGTAGCCCCCGGTGGGGGAGGGTAGGCACTGAAGCTTTCTTT
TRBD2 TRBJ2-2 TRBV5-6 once CASSLKSGRALLAGELFF TGTGCCAGCAGCTTGAAAAGCGGGAGGGCCCTTTTGGCCGGGGAGCTGTTTTTT
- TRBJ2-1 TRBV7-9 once CASSLAARWDNEQFF TGTGCCAGCAGCTTAGCGGCTAGGTGGGACAATGAGCAGTTCTTC
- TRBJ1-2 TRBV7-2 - CASSLAYRAGLNGYTF TGTGCCAGCAGCTTAGCCTATCGGGCAGGGCTGAATGGCTACACCTTC
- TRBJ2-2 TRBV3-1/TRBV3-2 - CASRNAGTPPGELFF TGTGCCAGCAGGAACGCTGGGACTCCACCCGGGGAGCTGTTTTTT
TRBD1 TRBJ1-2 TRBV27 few CASSFAGQGLTF TGTGCCAGCAGTTTTGCAGGACAGGGTCTCACCTTC
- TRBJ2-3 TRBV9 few CASSVGAGQDTQYF TGTGCCAGCAGCGTAGGGGCCGGCCAGGATACGCAGTATTTT
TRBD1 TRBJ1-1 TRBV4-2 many CASSQERDSNTEAFF TGTGCCAGCAGCCAAGAAAGGGACAGTAACACTGAAGCTTTCTTT
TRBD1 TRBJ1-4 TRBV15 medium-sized CATHSGQGAETEKLFF TGTGCCACCCATAGTGGACAGGGGGCGGAAACTGAAAAACTGTTTTTT
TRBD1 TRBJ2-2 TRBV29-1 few CSVGPGGGGELFF TGCAGCGTTGGTCCAGGGGGCGGCGGGGAGCTGTTTTTT
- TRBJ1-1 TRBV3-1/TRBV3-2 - CASSQEGGVLF TGTGCCAGCAGCCAAGAGGGCGGGGTTCTCTTT
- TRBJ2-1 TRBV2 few CASKLGARGEQFF TGTGCCAGCAAGCTTGGCGCCCGAGGGGAGCAGTTCTTC
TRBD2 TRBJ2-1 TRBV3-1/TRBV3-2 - CASSQGWGTSAYNEQFF TGTGCCAGCAGCCAAGGATGGGGGACTAGCGCTTACAATGAGCAGTTCTTC
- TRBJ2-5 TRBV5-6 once CASSLGGQETQYF TGTGCCAGCAGCTTAGGGGGCCAAGAGACCCAGTACTTC
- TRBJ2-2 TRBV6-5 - CASSTTVNTGELFF TGTGCCAGCAGTACGACAGTGAACACCGGGGAGCTGTTTTTT
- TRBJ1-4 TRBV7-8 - CASSLFRGNEKLFF TGTGCCAGCAGCTTATTTAGGGGGAATGAAAAACTGTTTTTT
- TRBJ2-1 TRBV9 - CASSVAGYNEQFF TGTGCCAGCAGCGTAGCGGGCTACAATGAGCAGTTCTTC
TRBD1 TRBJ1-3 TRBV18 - CASSPPRTGQGSGNTIYF TGTGCCAGCTCACCACCTCGGACAGGGCAGGGTTCTGGAAACACCATATATTTT
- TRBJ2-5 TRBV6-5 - CASRPQGWETQYF TGTGCCAGCAGACCACAGGGATGGGAGACCCAGTACTTC
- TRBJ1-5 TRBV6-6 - CASTVRIGQPQHF TGTGCCAGCACCGTAAGGATCGGGCAGCCCCAGCATTTT
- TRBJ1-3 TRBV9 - CASSVVASSGNTIYF TGTGCCAGCAGCGTAGTCGCGAGCTCTGGAAACACCATATATTTT
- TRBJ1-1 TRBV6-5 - CASSYSAVRNTEAFF TGTGCCAGCAGTTACTCTGCGGTGAGGAACACTGAAGCTTTCTTT
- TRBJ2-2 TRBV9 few CASSVSAGAGELFF TGTGCCAGCAGCGTAAGTGCAGGGGCCGGGGAGCTGTTTTTT
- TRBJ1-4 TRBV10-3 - CAISDRLDGGEKLFF TGTGCCATCAGTGATCGATTGGATGGGGGGGAAAAACTGTTTTTT
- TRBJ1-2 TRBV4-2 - CASSQDHTGSDGYTF TGTGCCAGCAGCCAAGATCATACAGGGTCGGATGGCTACACCTTC
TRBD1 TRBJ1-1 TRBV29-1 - CSVEGGVRGDTEAFF TGCAGCGTTGAAGGAGGAGTCAGGGGGGACACTGAAGCTTTCTTT
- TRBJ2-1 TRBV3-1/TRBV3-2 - CASSQRSRGDEQFF TGTGCCAGCAGCCAAAGAAGTAGGGGCGATGAGCAGTTCTTC
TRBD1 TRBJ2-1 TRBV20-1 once CSASMGQKINEQFF TGCAGTGCTAGTATGGGACAGAAGATTAATGAGCAGTTCTTC
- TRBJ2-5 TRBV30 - CAWNRVQETQYF TGTGCCTGGAACAGGGTGCAAGAGACCCAGTACTTC
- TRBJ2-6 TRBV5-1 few CASSNDDRVSNVLTF TGCGCCAGCAGTAACGACGACCGGGTTTCGAACGTCCTGACTTTC
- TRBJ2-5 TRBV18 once CASSPGSQETQYF TGTGCCAGCTCACCAGGGAGCCAAGAGACCCAGTACTTC